The rows below give T cell receptor beta chains drawn from one sample of a study of blood T cells in healthy people across ages. TCRdb re-called the 5' RACE reads with MiXCR, one entry per CDR3 protein. In the table there are about 1.1 million distinct CDR3 sequences, less than 45% of which are singletons. Sequencing was carried out using blood. The receptor source for this set is a man aged 18 to 29 in good health. CDR3s include the opening cysteine and the closing phenylalanine or tryptophan. Each record gives: J gene, V gene, D gene, CDR3 length, clone size, CDR3 DNA, CDR3 protein. The D gene is left open where the match is weak. The size entry is marked missing in some rows and otherwise reads once, few, many or a size class.

j_gene: TRBJ2-5
v_gene: TRBV7-2
d_gene: NA
len: 14
abundance: few
CDR3nt: TGTGCCAGCAGCTTAGCGGGGAAAAGAGAGACCCAGTACTTC
CDR3aa: CASSLAGKRETQYF

j_gene: TRBJ1-5
v_gene: TRBV20-1
d_gene: NA
len: 13
abundance: few
CDR3nt: TGCAGTGCTAGACCCAGGGTGGGTCAGCCCCAGCATTTT
CDR3aa: CSARPRVGQPQHF

j_gene: TRBJ1-6
v_gene: TRBV6-2/TRBV6-3
d_gene: NA
len: 20
abundance: few
CDR3nt: TGTGCCAGCAGTTACTCGTCGTGGGCGAGCTTAACAGACGATAATTCACCCCTCCACTTT
CDR3aa: CASSYSSWASLTDDNSPLHF

j_gene: TRBJ2-7
v_gene: TRBV11-2
d_gene: NA
len: 14
abundance: many
CDR3nt: TGTGCCAGCAGCTTAATCCGAGGCCACTACGAGCAGTACTTC
CDR3aa: CASSLIRGHYEQYF

j_gene: TRBJ2-7
v_gene: TRBV7-2
d_gene: NA
len: 14
abundance: few
CDR3nt: TGTGCCAGCAGCTTCGGGGGGCAAACCTACGAGCAGTACTTC
CDR3aa: CASSFGGQTYEQYF

j_gene: TRBJ2-7
v_gene: TRBV20-1
d_gene: TRBD1
len: 15
abundance: NA
CDR3nt: TGCAGTGCCAAAAACCTGGGACAGGGTAACTACGAGCAGTACTTC
CDR3aa: CSAKNLGQGNYEQYF

j_gene: TRBJ2-5
v_gene: TRBV7-2
d_gene: TRBD2
len: 15
abundance: NA
CDR3nt: TGTGCCAGCAGCCCGACTAGCGGGGTTGACAATGAGCAGTACTTC
CDR3aa: CASSPTSGVDNEQYF

j_gene: TRBJ2-1
v_gene: TRBV12-3/TRBV12-4
d_gene: NA
len: 12
abundance: few
CDR3nt: TGTGCCAGCAGTCAAACGTCCGGGGGGCAGTTCTTC
CDR3aa: CASSQTSGGQFF

j_gene: TRBJ2-7
v_gene: TRBV12-3/TRBV12-4
d_gene: TRBD1
len: 15
abundance: few
CDR3nt: TGTGCCAGCAGCTACCCAGGGGGCTCCTACAATGAGCAGTACTTC
CDR3aa: CASSYPGGSYNEQYF

j_gene: TRBJ1-4
v_gene: TRBV7-9
d_gene: TRBD1
len: 16
abundance: large
CDR3nt: TGTGCCAGCAGCGACGGGACAGACGCAACTAATGAAAAACTGTTTTTT
CDR3aa: CASSDGTDATNEKLFF

j_gene: TRBJ2-1
v_gene: TRBV25-1
d_gene: NA
len: 11
abundance: NA
CDR3nt: TGTGCCAGCACCGCGGGTTATGAGCAGTTCTTC
CDR3aa: CASTAGYEQFF

j_gene: TRBJ2-7
v_gene: TRBV20-1
d_gene: NA
len: 13
abundance: few
CDR3nt: TGCAGTGCTAGATCTGCGGGAACCTACGAGCAGTACTTC
CDR3aa: CSARSAGTYEQYF

j_gene: TRBJ1-6
v_gene: TRBV30
d_gene: NA
len: 14
abundance: NA
CDR3nt: TGTGCCTGCTCACGGGAAGGGGGTAATTCACCCCTCCACTTT
CDR3aa: CACSREGGNSPLHF

j_gene: TRBJ1-2
v_gene: TRBV28
d_gene: NA
len: 18
abundance: NA
CDR3nt: TGTGCCAGCAGTTCAGCCCCATATGGGGGGCGTAGGGGGTATGGCTACACCTTC
CDR3aa: CASSSAPYGGRRGYGYTF

j_gene: TRBJ2-1
v_gene: TRBV20-1
d_gene: NA
len: 15
abundance: many
CDR3nt: TGCAGTGCTAGACCCCTCTCGAGCTCCTACAATGAGCAGTTCTTC
CDR3aa: CSARPLSSSYNEQFF

j_gene: TRBJ2-7
v_gene: TRBV5-1
d_gene: TRBD1
len: 13
abundance: few
CDR3nt: TGCGCCAGCAGACCAACAGGGGGCTACGAGCAGTACTTC
CDR3aa: CASRPTGGYEQYF

j_gene: TRBJ2-7
v_gene: TRBV12-3/TRBV12-4
d_gene: NA
len: 11
abundance: NA
CDR3nt: TGTGCCAGCGCGACTGGGGGCGAGCAGTACTTC
CDR3aa: CASATGGEQYF

j_gene: TRBJ2-1
v_gene: TRBV18
d_gene: NA
len: 13
abundance: few
CDR3nt: TGTGCCAGCTCACCAGTCAAGTCCAATGAGCAGTTCTTC
CDR3aa: CASSPVKSNEQFF

j_gene: TRBJ2-3
v_gene: TRBV4-2
d_gene: NA
len: 14
abundance: few
CDR3nt: TGTGCCAGCAGCCAAGCCAGGGACACAGATACGCAGTATTTT
CDR3aa: CASSQARDTDTQYF

j_gene: TRBJ1-6
v_gene: TRBV3-1
d_gene: NA
len: 17
abundance: few
CDR3nt: TGTGCCAGCAGCCATGGGGGGCTATCAAGCCTTAATTCACCCCTCCACTTT
CDR3aa: CASSHGGLSSLNSPLHF

j_gene: TRBJ1-1
v_gene: TRBV12-3/TRBV12-4
d_gene: NA
len: 14
abundance: NA
CDR3nt: TGTGCCAGTCGGGACGGAAATATGAACACTGAAGCTTTCTTT
CDR3aa: CASRDGNMNTEAFF

j_gene: TRBJ1-5
v_gene: TRBV6-1
d_gene: NA
len: 12
abundance: NA
CDR3nt: TGTGCCAGCAGCCTTTGGGGAGGGCCCCAGCATTTT
CDR3aa: CASSLWGGPQHF

j_gene: TRBJ2-1
v_gene: TRBV4-2
d_gene: NA
len: 16
abundance: NA
CDR3nt: TGTGCCAGCAGTCTTATTCCGGGACCAGGGATTGCCGAGCAGTTCTTC
CDR3aa: CASSLIPGPGIAEQFF

j_gene: TRBJ2-4
v_gene: TRBV29-1
d_gene: NA
len: 16
abundance: many
CDR3nt: TGCAGCGTCGTCGGAGGGGGGCGTGGAGCCAAAAACATTCAGTACTTC
CDR3aa: CSVVGGGRGAKNIQYF

j_gene: TRBJ2-7
v_gene: TRBV7-2
d_gene: NA
len: 15
abundance: NA
CDR3nt: TGTGCCAGCAGCTTGCGTAGCGGACTCTACAATGAGCAGTACTTC
CDR3aa: CASSLRSGLYNEQYF

j_gene: TRBJ2-7
v_gene: TRBV7-9
d_gene: NA
len: 13
abundance: many
CDR3nt: TGTGCCAGCAGCTTAGCGCAAAGTTACGAGCAGTACTTC
CDR3aa: CASSLAQSYEQYF

j_gene: TRBJ1-1
v_gene: TRBV7-2
d_gene: NA
len: 14
abundance: few
CDR3nt: TGTGCCAGCATCTTATTCGGTAGGAACACTGAGGCTTTCTTT
CDR3aa: CASILFGRNTEAFF

j_gene: TRBJ1-5
v_gene: TRBV12-3/TRBV12-4
d_gene: NA
len: 14
abundance: many
CDR3nt: TGTGCCAGCAGTTTATCCAGGGGCAATCAGCCCCAGCATTTT
CDR3aa: CASSLSRGNQPQHF

j_gene: TRBJ2-5
v_gene: TRBV16
d_gene: NA
len: 16
abundance: NA
CDR3nt: TGTGCCAGCAGCCGCGATGATCTTACAGGAAAAGAGACCCAGTACTTC
CDR3aa: CASSRDDLTGKETQYF

j_gene: TRBJ2-1
v_gene: TRBV5-1
d_gene: NA
len: 15
abundance: NA
CDR3nt: TGCGCCAGCAGCTTGGAGGCAGGCGGGATCAATGAGCAGTTCTTC
CDR3aa: CASSLEAGGINEQFF

j_gene: TRBJ2-1
v_gene: TRBV2
d_gene: NA
len: 15
abundance: few
CDR3nt: TGTGCCAGCAGCCGCACGCGGGGCCAAGACAATGAGCAGTTCTTC
CDR3aa: CASSRTRGQDNEQFF

j_gene: TRBJ2-1
v_gene: TRBV20-1
d_gene: NA
len: 14
abundance: NA
CDR3nt: TGCAGTGCTATACCCAGCGGAGGTTACAATGAGCAGTTCTTC
CDR3aa: CSAIPSGGYNEQFF

j_gene: TRBJ2-3
v_gene: TRBV14
d_gene: NA
len: 14
abundance: few
CDR3nt: TGTGCCAGCAGCCGAATCGAGAGCACAGATACGCAGTATTTT
CDR3aa: CASSRIESTDTQYF

j_gene: TRBJ2-3
v_gene: TRBV10-3
d_gene: NA
len: 14
abundance: few
CDR3nt: TGTGCCACACGGAAAGGGTTACTCACAGATACGCAGTATTTT
CDR3aa: CATRKGLLTDTQYF

j_gene: TRBJ1-2
v_gene: TRBV4-3
d_gene: TRBD1
len: 16
abundance: NA
CDR3nt: TGCGCCAGCAGCCAAGATGGGAGGGACAGACTCTATGGCTACACCTTC
CDR3aa: CASSQDGRDRLYGYTF

j_gene: TRBJ2-1
v_gene: TRBV9
d_gene: TRBD2
len: 13
abundance: few
CDR3nt: TGTGCCAGCAGCGTAACTAGCGACAATGAGCAGTTCTTC
CDR3aa: CASSVTSDNEQFF

j_gene: TRBJ2-1
v_gene: TRBV20-1
d_gene: NA
len: 19
abundance: NA
CDR3nt: TGCAGTGCTAGTTCAAGGACAGGGACGAGCGGGGGGCTTGGCAATGAGCAGTTCTTC
CDR3aa: CSASSRTGTSGGLGNEQFF

j_gene: TRBJ1-2
v_gene: TRBV9
d_gene: NA
len: 12
abundance: few
CDR3nt: TGTGCCAGCAGTCATCGACTCGGTGGCTACACCTTC
CDR3aa: CASSHRLGGYTF

j_gene: TRBJ2-1
v_gene: TRBV3-1
d_gene: NA
len: 18
abundance: few
CDR3nt: TGTGCCAGCAGCCTGATTTATAAAGTCCGGGCCCAAAATAATGAGCAGTTCTTC
CDR3aa: CASSLIYKVRAQNNEQFF

j_gene: TRBJ2-7
v_gene: TRBV6-2/TRBV6-3
d_gene: TRBD2
len: 15
abundance: NA
CDR3nt: TGTGCCAGCAGAAAAGCGGGGCCCATCTACAATGAGCAGTACTTC
CDR3aa: CASRKAGPIYNEQYF

j_gene: TRBJ2-5
v_gene: TRBV3-1
d_gene: NA
len: 15
abundance: NA
CDR3nt: TGTGCCGGCAGCGCGGGCCTGGGGGCAGGAAAGACCCAGTACTTC
CDR3aa: CAGSAGLGAGKTQYF

j_gene: TRBJ2-7
v_gene: TRBV6-5
d_gene: NA
len: 14
abundance: few
CDR3nt: TGTGCCAGCACGGCGGATCCGAGCTCCTACGAGCAGTACTTC
CDR3aa: CASTADPSSYEQYF

j_gene: TRBJ2-1
v_gene: TRBV6-5
d_gene: TRBD2
len: 19
abundance: NA
CDR3nt: TGTGCCAGCAGTTACTCCCAGGGAGCGGGGGGGCCGTCCTACAATGAGCAGTTCTTC
CDR3aa: CASSYSQGAGGPSYNEQFF

j_gene: TRBJ2-3
v_gene: TRBV4-1
d_gene: NA
len: 16
abundance: NA
CDR3nt: TGCGCCAGCAGCCAACGACGGGGGACTAGCACAGATACGCAGTATTTT
CDR3aa: CASSQRRGTSTDTQYF

j_gene: TRBJ2-7
v_gene: TRBV7-9
d_gene: NA
len: 17
abundance: few
CDR3nt: TGTGCCAGCAGCCCATTCCCCCGGGACCGAGACTACAATGAGCAGTACTTC
CDR3aa: CASSPFPRDRDYNEQYF

j_gene: TRBJ1-1
v_gene: TRBV21-1
d_gene: NA
len: 15
abundance: few
CDR3nt: TGTGCCAGCAGCGCTGCTGCACAGGTCAACACTGAAGCTTTCTTT
CDR3aa: CASSAAAQVNTEAFF

j_gene: TRBJ1-4
v_gene: TRBV11-3
d_gene: TRBD1
len: 14
abundance: NA
CDR3nt: TGTGCCAGCAGCCCTTCCGGGACAGGGGGAAAACTGTTTTTT
CDR3aa: CASSPSGTGGKLFF

j_gene: TRBJ2-2
v_gene: TRBV5-1
d_gene: NA
len: 12
abundance: NA
CDR3nt: TGCGCCAGCAGCCACGGCCTCGGGGAGCTGTTTTTT
CDR3aa: CASSHGLGELFF